This T cell receptor beta chain was recovered during a study of T cell responses to AZD1222 COVID-19 vaccine (dated by TCRdb to the early 2020s). For context, the study as a whole: AZD1222 recipients whose second dose came at about 4 weeks and those whose second dose came at about 12 weeks were combined into one group, since spike-specific TCR depth and breadth did not differ between the two schedules. TCR sequencing was performed for approximately 240 trial participants, of whom 200 to 210 were given two doses of AZD1222 and around 26 were given two doses of MenACWY control vaccine. Trial participants were enrolled into age subgroups of 18-55, 56-69 and 70-plus years, which contained roughly 140, 27 and 60 TCR-sequenced participants, respectively.

Regarding this clone: Its antigen is currently not known. No much larger clonotype is one base removed from it; base qualities were not supplied.

The germline ends are 9 bases apart after V is trimmed by 3 bases and J by 0 bases. The germline V gene specifies SGHVS as CDR1 and FQNEAQ as CDR2. The CDR3 starts with the cysteine, ends with the phenylalanine, and has 15 residues. Of the read, only the CDR3 DNA is kept; its 45 bases are in frame from base 1. The CDR3 regions of human TCRbeta chains were analyzed by immunosequencing. The paper's data handling went like this. Repertoire TCRs were matched against a reference library of SARS-CoV-2-specific TCRs generated with the MIRA antigen-specificity platform. Breadth meant the fraction of unique TCRs that were SARS-CoV-2-associated, whereas depth meant the fraction of total T cells that were SARS-CoV-2-associated. Using the MIRA data, each spike-specific TCR was assigned both to the spike region to which the TCR was reactive and to a CD4 or CD8 class. Log10-transformed breadth and depth values were compared by one-way ANOVA with Sidak's multiple comparisons tests. TCRdb took over this immuneACCESS table, retaining in-frame rearrangements with V and J assigned. Such tables are incomplete; in checked studies, under half of the missing clones stem from an unresolved V gene, and the remainder is unexplained. The DNA gave D and trimming, while V, J and clone size come from that table. The sample contains around 130,000 clones, 75% to 90% of them found a single time. The ten largest clones capture approximately 1.7% of the sample.

Results the study describes overall, beyond this receptor: Conclusions about previously exposed vaccinees are limited, since just 5 to 7 AZD1222 recipients were seropositive for SARS-CoV-2 at baseline. The vaccine-associated CD4 TCRs covered the entire spike protein, and the dominant responses fell in regions 160-218 and 743-854. Reportedly, close to half of the unique spike-specific TCRs recognized epitopes lying outside the regions that are mutated in the B.1.351 and B.1.1.7 variants. Because no day 14 peak-response samples were available, the repertoires could be characterized only after the peak T cell response. The 56-69-year group was small, and its depth increase did not reach significance, likely because of low power. Participants were mostly white British, with more females than males. The authors suggested clonal diversity may have been underestimated. Spike-specific TCR breadth and depth rose significantly after two AZD1222 doses compared with day 0 and with MenACWY recipients.

The label giving this sample's time point can be read as: baseline before first vaccination. Samples from vaccinated people were obtained from the UK trials COV001 and COV002, which included a single-blind randomized controlled phase 2/3 trial of AZD1222 (ChAdOx1 nCoV-19) in healthy adults. For TCRbeta chain sequencing, PBMC samples from trial participants were taken at day 0 and at day 28 after the second dose. The chain joins TRBV7-8 to TRBJ1-3; a confident D gene designation cannot be given. This specimen was peripheral blood, taken on day 0 of AZD1222 vaccination. The sequence derives from an adult in good health. The DNA is as follows: TGTGCCAGCAGCTTGTCTTTGTACTCTGGAAACACCATATATTTT. This yields the protein CASSLSLYSGNTIYF. Outside the CDR3, residues come from the reference TRBV7-8 and TRBJ1-3 proteins, so the full variable domain is: GAGVSQSPRYKVAKRGQDVALRCDPISGHVSLFWYQQALGQGPEFLTYFQNEAQLDKSGLPSDRFFAERPEGSVSTLKIQRTQQEDSAVYLCASSLSLYSGNTIYFGEGSWLTVV.